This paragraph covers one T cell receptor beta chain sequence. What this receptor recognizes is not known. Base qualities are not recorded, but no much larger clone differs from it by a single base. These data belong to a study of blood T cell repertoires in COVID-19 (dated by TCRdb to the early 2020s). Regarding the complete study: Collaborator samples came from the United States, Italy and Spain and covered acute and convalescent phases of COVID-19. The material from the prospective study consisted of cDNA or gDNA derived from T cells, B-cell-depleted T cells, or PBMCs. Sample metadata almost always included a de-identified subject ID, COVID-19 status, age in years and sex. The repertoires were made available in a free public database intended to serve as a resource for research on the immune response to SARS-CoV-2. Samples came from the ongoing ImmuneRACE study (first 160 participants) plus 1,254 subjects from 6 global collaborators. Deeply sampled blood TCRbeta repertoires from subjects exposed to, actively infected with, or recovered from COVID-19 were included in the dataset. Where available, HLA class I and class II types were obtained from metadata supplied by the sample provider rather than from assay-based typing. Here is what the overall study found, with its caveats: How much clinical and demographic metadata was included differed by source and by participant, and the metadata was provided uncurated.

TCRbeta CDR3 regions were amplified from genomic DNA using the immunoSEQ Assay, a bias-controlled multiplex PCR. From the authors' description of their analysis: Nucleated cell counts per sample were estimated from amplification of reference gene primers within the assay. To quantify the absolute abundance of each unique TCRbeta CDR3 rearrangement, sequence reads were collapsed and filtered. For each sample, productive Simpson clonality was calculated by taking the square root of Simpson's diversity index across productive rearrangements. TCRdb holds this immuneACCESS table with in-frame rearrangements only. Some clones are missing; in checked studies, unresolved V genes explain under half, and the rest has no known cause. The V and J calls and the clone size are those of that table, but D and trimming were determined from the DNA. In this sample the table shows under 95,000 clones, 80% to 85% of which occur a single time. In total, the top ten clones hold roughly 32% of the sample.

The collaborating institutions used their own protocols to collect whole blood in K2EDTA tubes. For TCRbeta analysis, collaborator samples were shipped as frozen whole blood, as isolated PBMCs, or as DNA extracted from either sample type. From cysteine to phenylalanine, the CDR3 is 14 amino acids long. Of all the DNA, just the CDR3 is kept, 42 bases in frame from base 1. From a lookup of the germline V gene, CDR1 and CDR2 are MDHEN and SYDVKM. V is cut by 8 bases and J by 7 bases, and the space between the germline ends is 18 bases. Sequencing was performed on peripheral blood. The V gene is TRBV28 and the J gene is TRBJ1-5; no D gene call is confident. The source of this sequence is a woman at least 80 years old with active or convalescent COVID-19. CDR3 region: CASWRAGKVQPQHF. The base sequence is TGTGCCAGCTGGAGGGCGGGGAAGGTCCAGCCCCAGCATTTT.